This T cell receptor (beta chain) was sequenced during a study of cytomegalovirus exposure and HLA in healthy donors. Study findings and constraints: Only CMV serostatus was available as immune exposure information. Later work found that TCR association rates differed between HLA loci; DRB1 had the most and HLA-C the fewest. It was reported in a later analysis that an Asian-associated ancestry cluster showed fewer N-insertions than the approximately 700-donor mean.

Between the trimmed V and J ends, which lost 6 bases and 8 bases, there was a span of 8 bases. Germline CDR1 reads SNHLY; CDR2 reads FYNNEI. The CDR3 loop spans 11 amino acids. Details on this clone: Its antigen is currently unknown.

The PCR used 60 Vbeta and 13 Jbeta primers. Sequencing was performed with immunoSEQ multiplex PCR; in TCRdb, only in-frame clones are kept and a portion is missing. The sample yields over 120,000 clones, around 80% seen once. The chain couples TRBV2 to TRBJ2-1; D is ambiguous. This TCR was recovered from a woman aged 60 to 75 in good health and CMV-seropositive. The specimen sequenced was PBMCs. CDR3 in amino acids: CASRRIDEQFF. The DNA for the CDR3 is TGTGCCAGCAGGCGGATCGATGAGCAGTTCTTC.